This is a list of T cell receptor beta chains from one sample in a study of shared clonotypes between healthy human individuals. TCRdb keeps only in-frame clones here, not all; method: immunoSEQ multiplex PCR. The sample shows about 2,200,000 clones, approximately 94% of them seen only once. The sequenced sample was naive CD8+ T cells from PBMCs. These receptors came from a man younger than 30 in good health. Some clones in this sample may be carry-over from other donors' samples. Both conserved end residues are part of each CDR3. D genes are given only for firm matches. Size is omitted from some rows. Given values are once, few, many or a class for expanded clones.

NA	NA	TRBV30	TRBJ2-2	CAYYRGRDTGELFF	TGTGCCTATTACCGGGGGAGAGACACCGGGGAGCTGTTTTTT
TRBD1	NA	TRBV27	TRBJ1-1	CASSFFQGGDTEAFF	TGTGCCAGCAGTTTTTTTCAGGGGGGGGACACTGAAGCTTTCTTT
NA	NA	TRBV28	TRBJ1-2	CASKRLSNYGYTF	TGTGCCAGCAAGAGACTTTCTAACTATGGCTACACCTTC
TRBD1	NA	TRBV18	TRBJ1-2	CASSPPVDNRGNGYTF	TGTGCCAGCTCACCACCGGTGGATAACAGGGGTAATGGCTACACCTTC
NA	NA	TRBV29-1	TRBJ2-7	CSVVTPNYEQYF	TGCAGCGTCGTAACACCAAACTACGAGCAGTACTTC
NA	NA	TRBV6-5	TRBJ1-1	CASAPAANTEAFF	TGTGCCAGCGCCCCAGCTGCGAACACTGAAGCTTTCTTT
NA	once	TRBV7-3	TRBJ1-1	CASSFVSGSEAFF	TGTGCCAGCAGCTTTGTGTCGGGATCTGAAGCTTTCTTT
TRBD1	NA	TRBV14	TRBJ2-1	CASSQGTGGVGLYNEQFF	TGTGCCAGCAGCCAAGGGACAGGGGGCGTAGGGTTGTACAATGAGCAGTTCTTC
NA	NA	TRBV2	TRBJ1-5	CASSEDGYSNQPQHF	TGTGCCAGCAGTGAGGACGGTTATAGCAATCAGCCCCAGCATTTT
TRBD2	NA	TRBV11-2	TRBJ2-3	CASTQTSGRTDTQYF	TGTGCCAGCACCCAGACTAGCGGGCGGACAGATACGCAGTATTTT
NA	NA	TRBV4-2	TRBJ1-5	CASSQVGEEQINQPQHF	TGTGCCAGCAGCCAAGTGGGCGAGGAACAGATCAATCAGCCCCAGCATTTT
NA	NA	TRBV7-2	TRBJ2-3	CASSANTQYF	TGTGCCAGCAGTGCCAATACGCAGTATTTT
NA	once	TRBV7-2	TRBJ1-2	CASSLWPTGYGYTF	TGTGCCAGCAGCTTATGGCCGACGGGCTATGGCTACACCTTC
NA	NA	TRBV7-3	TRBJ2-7	CASSTGGGYEQYF	TGTGCCAGCTCAACCGGGGGTGGCTACGAGCAGTACTTC
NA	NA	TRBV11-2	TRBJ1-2	CASSSGGVGGYTF	TGTGCCAGCAGCTCCGGGGGGGTCGGCGGCTACACCTTC
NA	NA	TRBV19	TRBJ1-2	CASSRQTGRTGYTF	TGTGCCAGTAGTCGCCAAACAGGGCGAACTGGCTACACCTTC
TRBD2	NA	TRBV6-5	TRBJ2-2	CASSSPSGIAGELFF	TGTGCCAGCAGTTCCCCTAGCGGGATCGCCGGGGAGCTGTTTTTT
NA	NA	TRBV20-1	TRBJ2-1	CSASIYDEQFF	TGCAGTGCTAGTATTTACGATGAGCAGTTCTTC
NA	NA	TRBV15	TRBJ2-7	CATGVVFSYEQYF	TGTGCCACCGGCGTCGTATTCTCCTACGAGCAGTACTTC
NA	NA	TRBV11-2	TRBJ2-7	CASSIAGPSNEQYF	TGTGCCAGCAGCATTGCGGGACCCTCGAACGAGCAGTACTTC
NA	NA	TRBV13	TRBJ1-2	CASSLGPREGYTF	TGTGCCAGCAGCCTCGGGCCCAGGGAAGGCTACACCTTC
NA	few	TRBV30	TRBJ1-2	CASWDNSGNYGYTF	TGTGCCTCCTGGGACAACTCCGGAAACTATGGCTACACCTTC
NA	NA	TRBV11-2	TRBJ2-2	CASSLPVEGIANTGELFF	TGTGCCAGCAGCCTCCCCGTTGAGGGAATCGCGAACACCGGGGAGCTGTTTTTT
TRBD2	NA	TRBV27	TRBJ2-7	CASSPGTSGRNEQYF	TGTGCCAGCAGTCCCGGGACTAGCGGGAGGAATGAGCAGTACTTC
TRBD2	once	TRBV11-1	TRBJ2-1	CASSLVAGTSDSYNEQFF	TGTGCCAGCAGCTTAGTCGCCGGGACTAGCGACTCCTACAATGAGCAGTTCTTC
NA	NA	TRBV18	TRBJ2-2	CASSMGQTTGELFF	TGTGCCAGCTCAATGGGACAAACCACCGGGGAGCTGTTTTTT
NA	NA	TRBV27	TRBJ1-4	CASKDRPTNEKLFF	TGTGCCAGCAAGGACAGACCAACTAATGAAAAACTGTTTTTT
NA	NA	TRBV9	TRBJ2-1	CASSVVNNEQFF	TGTGCCAGCAGCGTTGTGAACAATGAGCAGTTCTTC
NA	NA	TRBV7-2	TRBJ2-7	CASSTGRRFSYEQYF	TGTGCCAGCAGCACGGGACGACGGTTCTCCTACGAGCAGTACTTC
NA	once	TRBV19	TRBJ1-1	CASSPGGRTEAFF	TGTGCCAGTAGCCCCGGGGGGCGCACTGAAGCTTTCTTT
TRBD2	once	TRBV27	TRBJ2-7	CASSPRGLAGLSYEQYF	TGTGCCAGCAGTCCTCGAGGGCTAGCGGGCCTCTCCTACGAGCAGTACTTC
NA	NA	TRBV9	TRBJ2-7	CASSVGGENYEQYF	TGTGCCAGCAGCGTAGGGGGAGAAAATTACGAGCAGTACTTC
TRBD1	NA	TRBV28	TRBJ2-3	CASNFRTGSTDTQYF	TGTGCCAGCAACTTTAGGACAGGCAGCACAGATACGCAGTATTTT
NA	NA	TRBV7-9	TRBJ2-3	CASNLGHTDTQYF	TGTGCCAGCAATCTGGGTCACACAGATACGCAGTATTTT
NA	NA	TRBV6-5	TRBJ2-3	CASSSSYPDTQYF	TGTGCCAGCAGTTCATCATACCCAGATACGCAGTATTTT
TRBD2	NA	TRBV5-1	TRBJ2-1	CASSLALAGVVDEQFF	TGCGCCAGCAGCTTGGCACTAGCGGGAGTGGTTGATGAGCAGTTCTTC
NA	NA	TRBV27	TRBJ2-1	CASSSQDSLYEQFF	TGTGCCAGCAGCTCCCAGGACTCCCTGTATGAGCAGTTCTTC
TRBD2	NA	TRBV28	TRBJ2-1	CASSLFVLAGPHNEQFF	TGTGCCAGCAGTTTATTCGTCCTAGCGGGACCTCACAATGAGCAGTTCTTC
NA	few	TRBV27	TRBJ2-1	CASSLSRDYNEQFF	TGTGCCAGCAGTCTCAGCCGGGACTACAATGAGCAGTTCTTC
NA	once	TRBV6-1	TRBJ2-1	CASSEGRYNEQFF	TGTGCCAGCAGTGAAGGGAGGTACAATGAGCAGTTCTTC
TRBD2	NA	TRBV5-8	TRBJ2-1	CASSRRAGVHNEQFF	TGTGCCAGCAGCCGTCGAGCGGGAGTGCACAATGAGCAGTTCTTC
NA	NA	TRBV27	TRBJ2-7	CASSFGTSTYEQYF	TGTGCCAGCAGTTTTGGGACATCGACTTACGAGCAGTACTTC
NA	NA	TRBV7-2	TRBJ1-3	CASSFISGSGNTIYF	TGTGCCAGCAGCTTTATTTCGGGGTCTGGAAACACCATATATTTT
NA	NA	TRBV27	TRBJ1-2	CAFTGRAFGYTF	TGTGCTTTTACCGGACGGGCTTTTGGCTACACCTTC
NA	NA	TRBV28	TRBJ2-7	CASSLVPGTPSYEQYF	TGTGCCAGCAGTTTGGTTCCCGGGACACCTTCCTACGAGCAGTACTTC
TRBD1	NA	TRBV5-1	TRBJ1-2	CASSGHSDRVMNYGYTF	TGCGCCAGCAGCGGACATTCCGACAGGGTGATGAACTATGGCTACACCTTC
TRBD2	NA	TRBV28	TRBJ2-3	CASSLRRGRDVGDTQYF	TGTGCCAGCAGTTTACGGCGCGGGAGGGACGTGGGAGATACGCAGTATTTT
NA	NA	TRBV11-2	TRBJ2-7	CASSLVPTSYEQYF	TGTGCCAGCAGCTTAGTCCCCACGAGCTACGAGCAGTACTTC
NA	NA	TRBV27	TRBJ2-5	CASSRQTFQETQYF	TGTGCCAGCAGCCGGCAGACTTTTCAAGAGACCCAGTACTTC
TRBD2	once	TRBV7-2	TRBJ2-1	CASSVIAGDYNEQFF	TGTGCCAGCAGCGTGATAGCGGGGGATTACAATGAGCAGTTCTTC
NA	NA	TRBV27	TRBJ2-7	CASSLLGQLDSSYEQYF	TGTGCCAGCAGTTTGCTGGGGCAGCTCGATTCTTCCTACGAGCAGTACTTC
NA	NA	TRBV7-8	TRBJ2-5	CASSFVGIGETQYF	TGTGCCAGCAGCTTTGTCGGTATCGGTGAGACCCAGTACTTC
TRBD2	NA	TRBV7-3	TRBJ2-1	CASSPQTSGGYNEQFF	TGTGCCAGCAGCCCTCAAACTAGCGGGGGCTACAATGAGCAGTTCTTC
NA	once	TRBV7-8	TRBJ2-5	CASSLDRFQETQYF	TGTGCCAGCAGCCTCGACAGGTTCCAAGAGACCCAGTACTTC
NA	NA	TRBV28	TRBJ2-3	CASGVTPYTDTQYF	TGTGCCAGCGGTGTGACCCCATACACAGATACGCAGTATTTT